A selection of T cell receptor beta chains follows, all from one sample in a study of T cell repertoires in cytomegalovirus infection. One entry per CDR3 protein results from TCRdb running MiXCR on the reads. This table holds roughly 250,000 distinct CDR3 sequences, approximately 13% found once. Sequencing was performed on PBMCs. The receptor set was obtained from a human donor in good health (CMV status not recorded). Some clones in this sample may be carry-over from other donors' samples. CDR3s include the opening cysteine and the closing phenylalanine or tryptophan. The order of the fields is D gene, V gene, J gene, clone size, CDR3 DNA, CDR3 protein. D genes are given only for firm matches. Rows may omit the clone size; those that give it use once, few, many or a size class.

d_gene: NA; v_gene: TRBV7-6; j_gene: TRBJ1-1; abundance: many; CDR3nt: TGTGCCAGCAGCTCGGGACAAATCGGGACCGGGAACACTGAAGCTTTCTTT; CDR3aa: CASSSGQIGTGNTEAFF
d_gene: NA; v_gene: TRBV7-9; j_gene: TRBJ1-5; abundance: many; CDR3nt: TGTGCCAGCAGCTTTTCGAGCCCGGATGGTTGGCCCCAGCATTTT; CDR3aa: CASSFSSPDGWPQHF
d_gene: NA; v_gene: TRBV29-1; j_gene: TRBJ2-7; abundance: NA; CDR3nt: TGCAGCGTTTCTGTGGGTGGCACCTCCTACGAGCAGTACTTC; CDR3aa: CSVSVGGTSYEQYF
d_gene: TRBD1; v_gene: TRBV29-1; j_gene: TRBJ1-4; abundance: NA; CDR3nt: TGCAGCGTTGATAGGGACAGTAATGAAAAACTGTTTTTT; CDR3aa: CSVDRDSNEKLFF
d_gene: TRBD2; v_gene: TRBV7-2; j_gene: TRBJ2-7; abundance: many; CDR3nt: TGTGCCAGCACCCTAGCGGGGGGGGGATACGAGCAGTACTTC; CDR3aa: CASTLAGGGYEQYF
d_gene: TRBD1; v_gene: TRBV28; j_gene: TRBJ2-5; abundance: few; CDR3nt: TGTGCCAGCAGTTCGAATACCCCAGGGGGAGAGACCCAGTACTTC; CDR3aa: CASSSNTPGGETQYF
d_gene: NA; v_gene: TRBV19; j_gene: TRBJ1-1; abundance: many; CDR3nt: TGTGCCAGTGGACGGACTTCCTATTCCTCGGACACTGAAGCTTTCTTT; CDR3aa: CASGRTSYSSDTEAFF
d_gene: TRBD2; v_gene: TRBV19; j_gene: TRBJ2-5; abundance: NA; CDR3nt: TGTGCCAGTAGTGTTAGCGGGAGGACCAACTCCGAGACCCAGTACTTC; CDR3aa: CASSVSGRTNSETQYF
d_gene: NA; v_gene: TRBV5-1; j_gene: TRBJ2-3; abundance: few; CDR3nt: TGCGCCAGCAGCTTGGACGGGTTAGATACGCAGTATTTT; CDR3aa: CASSLDGLDTQYF
d_gene: TRBD2; v_gene: TRBV12-3/TRBV12-4; j_gene: TRBJ2-2; abundance: many; CDR3nt: TGTGCCAGCCTAGCGGTAGGCAGTAAGGACACCGGGGAGCTGTTTTTT; CDR3aa: CASLAVGSKDTGELFF
d_gene: TRBD2; v_gene: TRBV29-1; j_gene: TRBJ2-5; abundance: NA; CDR3nt: TGCAGCGTTGAATCTTGGGGACTAGCGGGTTCCGAGACCCAGTACTTC; CDR3aa: CSVESWGLAGSETQYF
d_gene: NA; v_gene: TRBV6-2/TRBV6-3; j_gene: TRBJ2-1; abundance: NA; CDR3nt: TGTGCCAGCAGCCGAGGAGGGGAGCCTTTCAACAATGAGCAGTTCTTC; CDR3aa: CASSRGGEPFNNEQFF
d_gene: NA; v_gene: TRBV11-3; j_gene: TRBJ2-7; abundance: NA; CDR3nt: TGTGCCTCCGGCAGAGTGGGAGGAGGGTCCTACGAGCAGTACTTC; CDR3aa: CASGRVGGGSYEQYF
d_gene: TRBD2; v_gene: TRBV7-2; j_gene: TRBJ2-2; abundance: many; CDR3nt: TGTGCCAGCAGCTTAGATCCAGCGGGAGGGTTACTCGGGGAGCTGTTTTTT; CDR3aa: CASSLDPAGGLLGELFF
d_gene: NA; v_gene: TRBV12-3/TRBV12-4; j_gene: TRBJ1-2; abundance: many; CDR3nt: TGTGCCAGCGCCGAGGGGGGGTATGGCTACACCTTC; CDR3aa: CASAEGGYGYTF
d_gene: TRBD1; v_gene: TRBV19; j_gene: TRBJ1-2; abundance: many; CDR3nt: TGTGCCAGTCGACAGGGTATGAGCGGCTACACCTTC; CDR3aa: CASRQGMSGYTF
d_gene: NA; v_gene: TRBV7-2; j_gene: TRBJ2-6; abundance: many; CDR3nt: TGTGCCAGCAGCTTCCAGGGGCCCATCAACGTCCTGACTTTC; CDR3aa: CASSFQGPINVLTF
d_gene: NA; v_gene: TRBV10-3; j_gene: TRBJ2-7; abundance: once; CDR3nt: TGTGCCTCACGCATACGGGACAACTCCTACGAGCAGTACTTC; CDR3aa: CASRIRDNSYEQYF
d_gene: NA; v_gene: TRBV7-2; j_gene: TRBJ2-3; abundance: many; CDR3nt: TGTGCCAGCAGCTCCCCGAGCCGCACAGATACGCAGTATTTT; CDR3aa: CASSSPSRTDTQYF
d_gene: NA; v_gene: TRBV7-2; j_gene: TRBJ1-3; abundance: many; CDR3nt: TGTGCCAGCAGCACCCAGGCCGTTCTCTCTGGAAACACCATATATTTT; CDR3aa: CASSTQAVLSGNTIYF
d_gene: NA; v_gene: TRBV7-2; j_gene: TRBJ2-5; abundance: many; CDR3nt: TGTGCCAGCAGCTCAAATCGGGGAGGAGAGACCCAGTACTTC; CDR3aa: CASSSNRGGETQYF
d_gene: NA; v_gene: TRBV5-1; j_gene: TRBJ2-7; abundance: few; CDR3nt: TGCGCCAGCAGCTTCGGAGGGGGGAGTCCCTCTTACTACGAGCAGTACTTC; CDR3aa: CASSFGGGSPSYYEQYF
d_gene: NA; v_gene: TRBV29-1; j_gene: TRBJ1-6; abundance: many; CDR3nt: TGCAGCGTCGCGGCCAGGGCGGATTCACCCCTCCACTTT; CDR3aa: CSVAARADSPLHF
d_gene: TRBD1; v_gene: TRBV6-6; j_gene: TRBJ1-4; abundance: NA; CDR3nt: TGTGCCAGCAGTTACGGGAACAGGGGCGAGGGGAAACTGTTTTTT; CDR3aa: CASSYGNRGEGKLFF
d_gene: NA; v_gene: TRBV7-6; j_gene: TRBJ2-5; abundance: many; CDR3nt: TGTGCCAGCAGCCGAGGGAGACAGCACCAAGAGACCCAGTACTTC; CDR3aa: CASSRGRQHQETQYF
d_gene: NA; v_gene: TRBV4-3; j_gene: TRBJ2-5; abundance: many; CDR3nt: TGCGCCAGCAGCCAAGGTTACCTACAAGAGACCCAGTACTTC; CDR3aa: CASSQGYLQETQYF
d_gene: NA; v_gene: TRBV5-6; j_gene: TRBJ2-5; abundance: many; CDR3nt: TGTGCCAGCGCATTGGGTCCGGGGGCCCAGTACTTC; CDR3aa: CASALGPGAQYF
d_gene: NA; v_gene: TRBV7-2; j_gene: TRBJ1-2; abundance: many; CDR3nt: TGTGCCAGCAGCTTAGCGCGGGTACAAGGCTACACCTTC; CDR3aa: CASSLARVQGYTF
d_gene: NA; v_gene: TRBV5-5; j_gene: TRBJ2-1; abundance: few; CDR3nt: TGTGCCAGCAGCCCCGGTTTCAGCTCCTACAATGAGCAGTTCTTC; CDR3aa: CASSPGFSSYNEQFF
d_gene: NA; v_gene: TRBV18; j_gene: TRBJ1-3; abundance: NA; CDR3nt: TGTGCCAGCTCACCAAGGGAGATCTCTGGAAACACCATATATTTT; CDR3aa: CASSPREISGNTIYF
d_gene: NA; v_gene: TRBV19; j_gene: TRBJ1-2; abundance: many; CDR3nt: TGTGCCAGTACCCCAAGGGAGGGTGGCTACACCTTC; CDR3aa: CASTPREGGYTF
d_gene: NA; v_gene: TRBV7-9; j_gene: TRBJ2-5; abundance: many; CDR3nt: TGTGCCAGCCTGGAGGAAGAGACCCAGTACTTC; CDR3aa: CASLEEETQYF
d_gene: NA; v_gene: TRBV7-2; j_gene: TRBJ2-3; abundance: many; CDR3nt: TGTGCCAGCAGCCACGCTTTAAGCACAGATACGCAGTATTTT; CDR3aa: CASSHALSTDTQYF